This is a list of T cell receptor beta chains from one sample in a study of beta chain features in type 1 diabetes. Measured with immunoSEQ multiplex PCR; TCRdb has only the in-frame clones, and not every one. This table holds around 260,000 clones, approximately 25% found once. Material: naive CD4+ T cells from blood. The receptors originated from a woman in her twenties or thirties with type 1 diabetes. Both conserved end residues are part of each CDR3. The D gene is left open where the match is weak. Where a row states a size, it is once, few, many or the class of an expanded clone; other rows omit it.

j_call,v_call,d_call,clone_size,cdr3_aa,cdr3_nt
TRBJ2-1,TRBV5-1,-,few,CASSLGTDENEQFF,TGCGCCAGCAGCTTAGGGACTGACGAGAATGAGCAGTTCTTC
TRBJ2-7,TRBV2,-,few,CASSYYEQYF,TGTGCCAGCTCGTATTACGAGCAGTACTTC
TRBJ1-2,TRBV28,-,-,CASSFPGAEGGYTF,TGTGCCAGCAGTTTCCCAGGAGCCGAGGGCGGCTACACCTTC
TRBJ2-7,TRBV11-3,-,-,CASSLDRREQYF,TGTGCCAGCAGCTTAGATCGGCGGGAGCAGTACTTC
TRBJ2-3,TRBV4-1,-,-,CASSPLAQKSGDTQYF,TGCGCCAGCAGCCCACTAGCCCAAAAGAGTGGAGATACGCAGTATTTT
TRBJ2-5,TRBV9,TRBD2,few,CASSGSGGGAYQETQYF,TGTGCCAGCAGCGGCAGCGGGGGGGGCGCATACCAAGAGACCCAGTACTTC
TRBJ2-7,TRBV19,TRBD1,few,CASSTGPDRLEQYF,TGTGCCAGTAGTACCGGCCCGGACAGGTTGGAGCAGTACTTC
TRBJ2-7,TRBV30,-,-,CAWGRDYEQYF,TGTGCCTGGGGACGGGACTACGAGCAGTACTTC
TRBJ2-3,TRBV28,TRBD2,-,CASSLLGTRPTDTQYF,TGTGCCAGCAGTTTATTGGGGACTAGGCCCACAGATACGCAGTATTTT
TRBJ2-5,TRBV4-2,-,-,CASSQDQKTVPYF,TGTGCCAGCAGCCAAGATCAGAAGACAGTCCCCTACTTC
TRBJ2-4,TRBV7-3,TRBD1,-,CASSRDRENIQYF,TGTGCCAGCAGCCGGGACAGGGAAAACATTCAGTACTTC
TRBJ2-7,TRBV28,TRBD2,few,CASRKFNLAGTYEQYF,TGTGCCAGCAGGAAGTTTAATCTAGCGGGGACGTACGAGCAGTACTTC
TRBJ2-7,TRBV21-1,-,-,CARPHTGWHEQYF,TGTGCCAGGCCCCACACGGGTTGGCACGAGCAGTACTTC
TRBJ1-1,TRBV7-9,-,-,CASSLGQGLEAFF,TGTGCCAGCAGCTTAGGGCAGGGACTAGAAGCTTTCTTT
TRBJ2-2,TRBV10-3,TRBD2,-,CAITSGYTGELFF,TGTGCCATTACTAGCGGGTACACCGGGGAGCTGTTTTTT
TRBJ2-1,TRBV18,TRBD1,-,CASSPDHGQGGQFF,TGTGCCAGCTCACCCGACCACGGACAGGGAGGGCAGTTCTTC
TRBJ2-5,TRBV6-6,-,-,CAISADRQETQYF,TGTGCCATCAGTGCGGACAGACAAGAGACCCAGTACTTC
TRBJ2-5,TRBV29-1,-,few,CSVGEVQETQYF,TGCAGCGTTGGCGAAGTCCAAGAGACCCAGTACTTC
TRBJ2-2,TRBV5-1,-,-,CASSVGTKANTGELFF,TGCGCCAGCAGCGTAGGGACAAAGGCGAACACCGGGGAGCTGTTTTTT
TRBJ2-1,TRBV7-8,-,few,CASSSGWESSYNEQFF,TGTGCCAGCAGTTCGGGGTGGGAGAGCTCCTACAATGAGCAGTTCTTC
TRBJ2-1,TRBV9,-,few,CASSPSTYNEQFF,TGTGCCAGCAGCCCGAGCACCTACAATGAGCAGTTCTTC
TRBJ1-2,TRBV29-1,-,-,CSVESGQLYGYTF,TGCAGCGTTGAATCGGGACAACTCTATGGCTACACCTTC
TRBJ2-7,TRBV28,-,few,CASSGQLTYEQYF,TGTGCCAGCAGTGGACAGCTTACGTACGAGCAGTACTTC
TRBJ2-1,TRBV5-1,-,-,CASSLTGIDNEQFF,TGCGCCAGCAGCTTGACAGGGATTGACAATGAGCAGTTCTTC
TRBJ2-7,TRBV6-6,TRBD2,few,CASTAGLLGEQYF,TGTGCCAGCACCGCGGGACTACTTGGGGAGCAGTACTTC
TRBJ2-7,TRBV6-5,-,few,CASSYGESSYEQYF,TGTGCCAGCAGTTACGGGGAGAGCTCCTACGAGCAGTACTTC
TRBJ2-7,TRBV9,-,-,CASSVAPSVTYEQYF,TGTGCCAGCAGCGTAGCGCCTAGCGTCACCTACGAGCAGTACTTC
TRBJ2-1,TRBV29-1,-,-,CSVRPRLSYNEQFF,TGCAGCGTCAGACCGCGACTTTCCTACAATGAGCAGTTCTTC
TRBJ2-7,TRBV4-1,-,-,CASSQFIASSSYEQYF,TGCGCCAGCAGCCAGTTTATAGCGTCGAGCTCCTACGAGCAGTACTTC
TRBJ2-6,TRBV30,-,few,CAYSGFGANVLTF,TGTGCCTACTCAGGGTTTGGGGCCAACGTCCTGACTTTC
TRBJ1-5,TRBV11-2,TRBD1,-,CASSKQGVGQPQHF,TGTGCCAGCAGCAAACAGGGGGTCGGTCAGCCCCAGCATTTT
TRBJ2-5,TRBV15,TRBD2,-,CATSRDPGTSGIETQYF,TGTGCCACCAGCAGAGACCCCGGGACTAGCGGGATCGAGACCCAGTACTTC
TRBJ1-1,TRBV2,-,-,CASLSGTVNTEAFF,TGTGCCAGCCTAAGCGGGACGGTGAACACTGAAGCTTTCTTT
TRBJ2-1,TRBV5-4,-,-,CASSLTGDFRSYNEQFF,TGTGCCAGCAGCTTAACAGGGGACTTCCGATCCTACAATGAGCAGTTCTTC
TRBJ2-1,TRBV7-7,TRBD2,-,CASSRLAGTYNEQFF,TGTGCTAGCAGCAGACTAGCGGGAACCTACAATGAGCAGTTCTTC
TRBJ2-3,TRBV5-4,-,few,CASSLALGTDTQYF,TGTGCCAGCAGCTTGGCACTAGGCACAGATACGCAGTATTTT
TRBJ1-2,TRBV5-1,TRBD1,few,CASSLDPGGYGYTF,TGCGCCAGCAGCTTGGATCCAGGGGGCTATGGCTACACCTTC
TRBJ2-7,TRBV2,-,-,CASSDILYEQYF,TGTGCCAGCAGCGATATACTATACGAGCAGTACTTC